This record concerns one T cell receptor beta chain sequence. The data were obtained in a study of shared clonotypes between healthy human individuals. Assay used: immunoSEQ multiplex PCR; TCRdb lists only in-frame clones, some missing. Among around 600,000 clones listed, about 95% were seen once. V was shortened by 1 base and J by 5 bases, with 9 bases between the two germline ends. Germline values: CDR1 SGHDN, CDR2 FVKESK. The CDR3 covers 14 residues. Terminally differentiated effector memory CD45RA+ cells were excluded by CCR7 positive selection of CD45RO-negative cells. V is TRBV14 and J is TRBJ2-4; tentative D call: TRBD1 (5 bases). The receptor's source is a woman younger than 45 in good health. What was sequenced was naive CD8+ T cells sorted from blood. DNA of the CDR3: TGTGCCAGCAGCCAAGGAGCCAGGGAAAACATTCAGTACTTC. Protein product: CASSQGARENIQYF.